These 29 T cell receptor beta chains were all obtained from the same sample, sequenced in a study of blood T cell repertoires in COVID-19. Measured with immunoSEQ multiplex PCR; TCRdb has only the in-frame clones, and not every one. The sample includes over 400,000 clones, 70% to 90% of them seen just once. The sample consisted of peripheral blood. The receptors were gathered from a woman in her twenties or thirties with active or convalescent COVID-19.

This clone was observed a few times. The DNA for the CDR3 is TGTGCCAGCAGCCCCGCGACCGGGACTAAGGACACCGGGGAGCTGTTTTTT. Translating gives CASSPATGTKDTGELFF. The chain is built from TRBV4-2 and TRBJ2-2; 7 bases align to TRBD2. The CDR3 totals 17 residues. The trim removed 4 bases at V and 3 bases at J, leaving 11 bases unmatched. CDR1 LGHNA and CDR2 YNFKEQ come from the germline V gene.

The chain has TRBV3-1 (or the pseudogene TRBV3-2) and TRBJ2-7; 7 bases are a match to TRBD2. V lost 0 bases to trimming and J lost 12 bases; unmatched junction nucleotides: 8. Germline CDR1 reads LGHDT; CDR2 reads YNNKEL (reference sequence). The CDR3 runs to 13 residues. Here the CDR3 DNA reads TGTGCCAGCAGCCAAGATCTAGGACTAGAAACGTACTTC. Amino acid sequence: CASSQDLGLETYF.

The J gene is TRBJ2-5, the V gene TRBV5-1, with 14 bases identical to TRBD2. V lost 4 bases to trimming and J lost 4 bases; unmatched junction nucleotides: 6. Per germline, CDR1 SGHRS and CDR2 YFSETQ. This CDR3 has 16 amino acids. CDR3 DNA: TGCGCCAGCAGCACGACTAGCGGGGGGGCTGGAGAGACCCAGTACTTC. As protein: CASSTTSGGAGETQYF.

The CDR3 here is CASSLDPGTQETQYF. In nucleotides, the CDR3 is TGCGCCAGCAGCTTGGATCCAGGGACTCAAGAGACCCAGTACTTC. This sequence joins TRBV5-1 and TRBJ2-5; a possible D gene is TRBD2 (6 bases). Germline CDR1 reads SGHRS; CDR2 reads YFSETQ. The CDR3 loop spans 15 amino acids. Deletions cut 0 bases from V and 2 bases from J, with 11 bases between.

This clone has a single count. The chain employs TRBV7-6 and TRBJ2-1; D perhaps matches TRBD2 (5 bases). The CDR3 spans 15 residues. Trimming removed 5 bases at V and 0 bases at J, with 11 bases between. The V gene's germline CDR1 is SGHVS and CDR2 FNYEAQ. CDR3 residues: CASSRGSLSYNEQFF. As DNA, the CDR3 is TGTGCCAGCAGCCGGGGTTCGCTCTCCTACAATGAGCAGTTCTTC.

The rearrangement uses TRBV19 and TRBJ1-5; 8 bases match TRBD1. V trimming: 3 bases; J trimming: 9 bases; junction bases outside the gene matches: 13. CDR3 length equals 16 residues. Germline values: CDR1 LNHDA, CDR2 SQIVND (reference sequence). In DNA form, the CDR3 reads TGTGCCAGTAGTATTCACCGGACAGGGCCGGATGGGCCCCAGCATTTT. Translated, it gives CASSIHRTGPDGPQHF.

This rearrangement joins TRBV5-1 to TRBJ2-7, with 11 bases lining up with TRBD2. This CDR3 comprises 16 residues. V shed 7 bases and J 4 bases; nucleotides not matched to a gene: 13. Germline CDR1 reads SGHRS; CDR2 reads YFSETQ. The CDR3 DNA reads as TGCGCCAGCGATTCATCCGGGACTAGCGGACCGTACGAGCAGTACTTC. This translates into CASDSSGTSGPYEQYF.

The chain employs TRBV6-5 and TRBJ2-7; 9 bases are shared with TRBD1. The CDR3 loop spans 13 amino acids. Germline CDR1 MNHEY, CDR2 SVGAGI. The V segment lost 7 bases and the J segment 4 bases; nucleotides outside the gene matches: 5. CDR3 protein: CASIPGQGYEQYF. CDR3 in DNA: TGTGCCAGCATTCCGGGACAGGGTTACGAGCAGTACTTC.

V and J are TRBV9 and TRBJ2-7, with a tentative D call TRBD2 (5 bases). Germline values: CDR1 SGDLS, CDR2 YYNGEE. V was shortened by 0 bases and J by 2 bases, with 15 bases between the two germline ends. The CDR3 is made up of 16 amino acids. The CDR3 is CASSVGPISVPYEQYF. CDR3 DNA sequence: TGTGCCAGCAGCGTAGGCCCCATTAGCGTACCCTACGAGCAGTACTTC.

The gene calls are TRBV30 and TRBJ2-5; TRBD2 matches 7 bases. The CDR3 is 16 amino acids. V gave up 2 bases and J gave up 1 base; unmatched junction bases: 10. Germline-derived CDR1 and CDR2 are GTSNPN and SVGIG (reference sequence). CDR3 sequence: CAWSLGVSGFQETQYF. The DNA for the CDR3 is TGTGCCTGGAGTCTAGGGGTTAGCGGGTTCCAAGAGACCCAGTACTTC.

This clone was seen a single time. V and J are TRBV27 and TRBJ1-1, with 8 nucleotides matching TRBD1. Germline CDR1 is MNHEY and CDR2 is SMNVEV (reference sequence). The trim removed 4 bases at V and 6 bases at J, leaving 7 bases unmatched. CDR3 size: 14 residues. CDR3 sequence: CASSSDREVPEAFF. The CDR3 bases are TGTGCCAGCAGTTCGGACAGGGAGGTCCCTGAAGCTTTCTTT.

This clone has just one count. The V and J genes are TRBV7-2 and TRBJ1-1; 7 bases align to TRBD1. The CDR3 is 14 amino acids. Germline V gene lookup returns CDR1 SGHTA and CDR2 FQGNSA. V dropped 2 bases and J dropped 4; count of bases not matched to a gene: 4. The CDR3 is CASSLYRGATEAFF. The CDR3 bases are TGTGCCAGCAGCTTATACAGGGGTGCCACTGAAGCTTTCTTT.

Here the CDR3 DNA reads TGTGCCAGTAGTTGGGTTTTTGTTGGCGACAGGGTGACTGAAGCTTTCTTT. Encoded protein: CASSWVFVGDRVTEAFF. The J gene is TRBJ1-1, the V gene TRBV19; 7 nucleotides match TRBD1. The germline V gene has CDR1 LNHDA and CDR2 SQIVND (reference sequence). V shed 5 bases and J 5 bases; nucleotides not matched to a gene: 17. The CDR3 contains 17 residues.

The CDR3 sequence is CASSLKGATEAFF. The DNA of the CDR3 is TGTGCCAGCAGCTTAAAAGGGGCCACTGAAGCTTTCTTT. The chain carries TRBV11-3 and TRBJ1-1, with a tentative D call TRBD1 (5 bases). V lost 2 bases and J lost 4, with 8 bases in between. This CDR3 is 13 amino acids long. Germline V CDR1 and CDR2: SGHNT, YENEEA.

V and J are TRBV14 and TRBJ2-2, with 7 bases identical to TRBD2. The CDR3 is 13 residues long. Germline CDR1 is SGHDN and CDR2 is FVKESK. V gave up 4 bases and J gave up 7 bases; unmatched junction bases: 3. CDR3 coding DNA: TGTGCCAGCAGCCTAGGGACTAACGGGGAGCTGTTTTTT. Translated: CASSLGTNGELFF. The full variable domain, rest sourced from reference TRBV14 and TRBJ2-2, is EAGVTQFPSHSVIEKGQTVTLRCDPISGHDNLYWYRRVMGKEIKFLLHFVKESKQDESGMPNNRFLAERTGGTYSTLKVQPAELEDSGVYFCASSLGTNGELFFGEGSRLTVL.

This chain uses TRBV4-1 with TRBJ1-2; no clear D. The CDR3 covers 15 residues. The germline V and J ends were trimmed by 0 bases and 5 bases, with 13 bases remaining between them. Germline V gene lookup returns CDR1 MGHRA and CDR2 YSYEKL. Here the CDR3 reads CASSQDIGGGYGYTF. The CDR3 DNA reads as TGCGCCAGCAGCCAAGATATAGGCGGAGGGTATGGCTACACCTTC.

This clone was counted a single time. The chain links TRBV30 to TRBJ1-6; D not certain. There are 13 residues in the CDR3. Trimming left V 1 base short and J 5 bases short, with 6 bases between. Germline V gene data show CDR1 as GTSNPN and CDR2 as SVGIG (reference sequence). The CDR3 is CAWSDTNNSPLHF. The CDR3 DNA reads as TGTGCCTGGAGTGACACAAATAATTCACCCCTCCACTTT. The complete variable domain, with remaining parts taken from reference TRBV30 and TRBJ1-6, reads SQTIHQWPATLVQPVGSPLSLECTVEGTSNPNLYWYRQAAGRGLQLLFYSVGIGQISSEVPQNLSASRPQDRQFILSSKKLLLSDSGFYLCAWSDTNNSPLHFGNGTRLTVT.

This chain joins TRBV2 and TRBJ2-7, with 12 bases identical to TRBD2. After removal of 6 bases from V and 2 bases from J, the junction contained 5 bases not matched to a gene. Germline V gene data show CDR1 as SNHLY and CDR2 as FYNNEI. The CDR3 has 15 residues. CDR3 coding DNA: TGTGCCAGCAGCGAGGGACTAGCGGGTACCTACGAGCAGTACTTC. This translates into CASSEGLAGTYEQYF.

The rearrangement links TRBV5-6 to TRBJ2-1, with 9 positions matching TRBD2. V lost 4 bases, J lost 4 bases, and 12 bases stayed unmatched. Germline loops: CDR1 SGHDT, CDR2 YYEEEE. This CDR3 has 17 residues. CDR3 loop: CASSQGPPSGKYNEQFF. The CDR3 DNA reads as TGTGCCAGCAGCCAGGGCCCTCCTAGCGGGAAGTACAATGAGCAGTTCTTC.

V and J are TRBV9 and TRBJ1-5, with 7 bases identical to TRBD1. The V segment lost 0 bases and the J segment 0 bases; nucleotides outside the gene matches: 6. The CDR3 is made up of 17 amino acids. Germline V CDR1 and CDR2: SGDLS, YYNGEE. CDR3 sequence: CASSVGPGGYSNQPQHF. CDR3 nucleotide sequence: TGTGCCAGCAGCGTAGGCCCAGGGGGGTATAGCAATCAGCCCCAGCATTTT.

This chain uses TRBV6-1 with TRBJ1-2; the D gene is possibly TRBD1 (6 bases). Germline assignment: CDR1 MNHNS and CDR2 SASEGT. Trimming removed 0 bases at V and 7 bases at J, with 18 bases between. The CDR3 runs 16 residues. The CDR3 region is CASSEALRTADPGYTF. The CDR3 coding sequence is TGTGCCAGCAGTGAAGCGCTCAGGACAGCCGATCCTGGCTACACCTTC.

This chain connects TRBV9 to TRBJ2-1; 7 positions agree with TRBD2. V lost 7 bases to trimming and J lost 8 bases; unmatched junction nucleotides: 12. CDR1 is SGDLS, CDR2 YYNGEE, per germline. The CDR3 is 14 amino acids. CDR3 region: CASSQLATQDEQFF. For the CDR3, the DNA is TGTGCCAGCTCTCAACTAGCGACCCAGGATGAGCAGTTCTTC.

Here the CDR3 DNA reads TGTGCCAGTAGGGACAGGGAGGAAGCTTTCTTT. Its protein product is CASRDREEAFF. The J gene is TRBJ1-1, the V gene TRBV19, with 8 positions matching TRBD1. The CDR3 spans 11 residues. Trimming cost V 6 bases and J 8 bases; bases outside gene matches: 2. Germline CDR1 LNHDA, CDR2 SQIVND (reference sequence).

The rearrangement joins TRBV11-2 to TRBJ2-5; possibly TRBD1 for D (6 bases). This CDR3 has 16 amino acids. Germline V lookup: CDR1 SGHAT, CDR2 FQNNGV. Trimming removed 5 bases from V and 5 bases from J, with 21 bases in between. The chain's CDR3 is CASSGNRVVGAETQYF. CDR3 nucleotides: TGTGCCAGCAGCGGCAACAGGGTCGTAGGCGCGGAGACCCAGTACTTC.

This clone was observed once. V gene TRBV18 combines with J gene TRBJ1-3; D is possibly TRBD1 (5 bases). V lost 2 bases and J lost 3, with 14 bases in between. The CDR3 loop spans 16 amino acids. Germline loops: CDR1 KGHSH, CDR2 LQKENI. The CDR3 DNA sequence: TGTGCCAGCTCACCAACAGTATCGACAGTTGGAAACACCATATATTTT. This encodes CASSPTVSTVGNTIYF.

CDR3 sequence (DNA): TGTGCCAGCAGTGCGCCGGGACAGGGCTCCTCCTACGAGCAGTACTTC. This codes for CASSAPGQGSSYEQYF. The chain is built from TRBV25-1 and TRBJ2-7; 9 nucleotides line up with TRBD1. The V gene's germline CDR1 is MGHDK and CDR2 SYGVNS. J was trimmed by 0 bases and V by 4 bases; bases with no gene match: 7. The length of the CDR3 is 16 residues.

The V gene is TRBV11-2, the J gene TRBJ2-1; the D gene is possibly TRBD2 (6 bases). Between the trimmed V and J ends, which lost 0 bases and 8 bases, there was a span of 11 bases. Germline CDR1 is SGHAT and CDR2 is FQNNGV. There are 14 residues in the CDR3. This CDR3 reads CASSLDPGADEQFF. Written as DNA, the CDR3 is TGTGCCAGCAGCTTAGACCCGGGAGCGGATGAGCAGTTCTTC.

CDR3 amino acids: CASSLDRDVTEAFF. CDR3 DNA sequence: TGTGCCAGCAGTCTGGACAGGGATGTCACTGAAGCTTTCTTT. This chain uses TRBV27 with TRBJ1-1; 8 bases align to TRBD1. Germline values: CDR1 MNHEY, CDR2 SMNVEV (reference sequence). Trimming cost V 5 bases and J 4 bases; bases outside gene matches: 6. CDR3 length: 14 residues.

V is TRBV5-4 and J is TRBJ1-2; no clear D gene. The germline gives CDR1 SGHNT, CDR2 YYREEE (reference sequence). The V and J ends lost 0 bases and 4 bases respectively, with 10 bases between them. This CDR3 contains 14 residues. CDR3: CASSLDGLGYGYTF. CDR3 sequence (DNA): TGTGCCAGCAGCTTGGACGGGTTAGGCTATGGCTACACCTTC. Full variable domain (outside the CDR3, taken from reference TRBV5-4 and TRBJ1-2): ETGVTQSPTHLIKTRGQQVTLRCSSQSGHNTVSWYQQALGQGPQFIFQYYREEENGRGNFPPRFSGLQFPNYSSELNVNALELDDSALYLCASSLDGLGYGYTFGSGTRLTVV.